This T cell receptor (beta chain) derives from a study of cytotoxic CD8 clonotypes in ibrutinib-treated CLL. Profiling relied on immunoSEQ multiplex PCR, and the TCRdb table lists in-frame clones only, not all of them. The repertoire holds over 150,000 clones, with over 55% as singletons. The sequence was collected from a human donor with chronic lymphocytic leukemia. The sample in question was PBMCs, obtained after 24 months of ibrutinib treatment.

CDR3 loop: CASSIRTGSYEQYF. The CDR3, as DNA: TGTGCCAGTAGTATCCGGACAGGATCCTACGAGCAGTACTTC. The chain couples TRBV19 to TRBJ2-7; TRBD1 matches at 7 bases. CDR1 and CDR2 from the germline V gene are LNHDA and SQIVND (reference sequence). The V gene end was trimmed by 3 bases and the J gene end by 1 base; junction bases not matched to a gene: 3. The CDR3 runs to 14 residues.